Given below is one T cell receptor beta chain in context. The data were obtained in a study of shared clonotypes between healthy human individuals. Generated by immunoSEQ multiplex PCR, the TCRdb table keeps only in-frame clones and is missing some. Of 2 million to 2.5 million clones in the sample, roughly 93% are singletons; the top ten hold 0.35% to 0.45%. This TCR came from a man aged 18-30 years in good health. Some clones in this sample may be carry-over from other donors' samples. Sequencing input: naive CD4+ T cells from PBMCs. Subset defined: CD45RA+ positively selected.

The CDR3 is CASSLRGGPGEQYF. The CDR3 DNA follows: TGTGCCAGCAGCTTAAGGGGCGGGCCTGGGGAGCAGTACTTC. The chain combines TRBV7-9 with TRBJ2-7; D might be TRBD1 or TRBD2, each matching 5 bases. Between the trimmed V and J ends, which lost 2 bases and 7 bases, there was a span of 15 bases. The length of the CDR3 is 14 residues. Germline CDR1 SEHNR, CDR2 FQNEAQ (reference sequence).